This TCR beta chain was obtained from a study of T cell responses to AZD1222 COVID-19 vaccine. The overall study: Whether given at about 4 or about 12 weeks, second doses were pooled.

Comments on this clone: Its antigen is unknown.

Notes on the study in general: At 160-218 and 743-854, vaccine-associated CD4 TCRs were dominant, and they spanned spike. Repertoire samples came only from after the peak T cell response. Donors, mostly white British, included more females; clonal diversity was possibly underestimated.

The CDR3 totals 14 residues. With 4 bases removed from V and 0 bases from J, the gap between germline ends came to 8 bases. Germline CDR1 is SGHRS and CDR2 is YFSETQ. TCRdb's table, derived via immunoSEQ multiplex PCR, lists solely in-frame clones and lacks some. Altogether around 110,000 clones are present, 85% to 95% being singletons, with the ten largest covering 2.5% to 3.5%. The rearrangement links TRBV5-1 to TRBJ1-5; D is unclear. Here the sequenced sample was peripheral blood, taken on day 0 of AZD1222 vaccination. The origin of this receptor is an adult in good health. CDR3 in DNA: TGCGCCAGCAGCGCAGGCCCTAGCAATCAGCCCCAGCATTTT. Translating gives CASSAGPSNQPQHF.